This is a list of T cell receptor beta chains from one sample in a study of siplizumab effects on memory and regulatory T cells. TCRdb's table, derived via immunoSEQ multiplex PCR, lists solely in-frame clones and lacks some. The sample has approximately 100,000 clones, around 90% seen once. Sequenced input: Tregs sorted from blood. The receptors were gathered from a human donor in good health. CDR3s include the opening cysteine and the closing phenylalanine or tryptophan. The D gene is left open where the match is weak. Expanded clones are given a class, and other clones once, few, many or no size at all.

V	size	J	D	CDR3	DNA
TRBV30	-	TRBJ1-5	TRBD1	CAWSQSGTGYYQPQHF	TGTGCCTGGAGTCAATCCGGGACAGGGTATTATCAGCCCCAGCATTTT
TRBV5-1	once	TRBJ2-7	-	CASSLPRGYEQYF	TGCGCCAGCAGCTTGCCCAGGGGCTACGAGCAGTACTTC
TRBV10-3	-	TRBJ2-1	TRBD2	CAISAAGGPYNEQFF	TGTGCCATCAGTGCGGCGGGAGGGCCCTACAATGAGCAGTTCTTC
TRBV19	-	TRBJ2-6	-	CASSIRGAVGANVLTF	TGTGCCAGTAGTATAAGGGGAGCGGTTGGGGCCAACGTCCTGACTTTC
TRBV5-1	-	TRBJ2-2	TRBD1	CASSLRSGQISLTGELFF	TGCGCCAGCAGCTTGAGGTCGGGACAGATTTCCCTCACCGGGGAGCTGTTTTTT
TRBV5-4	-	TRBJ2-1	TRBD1	CASSSWTGSSYNEQFF	TGTGCCAGCAGCTCTTGGACAGGGAGCTCCTACAATGAGCAGTTCTTC
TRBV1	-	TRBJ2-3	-	CTSSPEGGSTDTQYF	TGCACCAGCAGCCCCGAGGGGGGGAGCACAGATACGCAGTATTTT
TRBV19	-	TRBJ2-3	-	CASSIVETQLKTDTQYF	TGTGCCAGTAGTATCGTGGAGACCCAATTGAAAACAGATACGCAGTATTTT
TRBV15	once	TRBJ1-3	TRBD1	CATSRDYRGPSSGNTIYF	TGTGCCACCAGCAGAGATTACAGGGGGCCTAGCTCTGGAAACACCATATATTTT
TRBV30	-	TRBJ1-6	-	CAWSVLSGSPLHF	TGTGCCTGGAGTGTATTGTCAGGGTCACCCCTCCACTTT
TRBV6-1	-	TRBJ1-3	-	CASSAGTGSGNTIYF	TGTGCCAGCAGTGCCGGGACCGGCTCTGGAAACACCATATATTTT
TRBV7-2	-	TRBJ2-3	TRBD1	CASSSQRTGGITDTQYF	TGTGCCAGCAGCTCCCAAAGGACAGGGGGTATCACAGATACGCAGTATTTT
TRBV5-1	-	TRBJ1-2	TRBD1	CASSLRGTGFTYGYTF	TGCGCCAGCAGCTTGAGGGGGACAGGGTTTACGTATGGCTACACCTTC
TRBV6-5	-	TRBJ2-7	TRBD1	CASSRPGTGSYEQYF	TGTGCCAGCAGCCGCCCTGGGACAGGGTCCTACGAGCAGTACTTC
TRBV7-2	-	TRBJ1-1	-	CVSSLGSNQKRTEAFF	TGTGTCAGCAGCTTAGGTTCTAACCAAAAGAGGACTGAAGCTTTCTTT
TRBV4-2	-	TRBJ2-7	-	CASSQVRTGGSYEQYF	TGTGCCAGCAGCCAAGTGAGAACAGGTGGCTCCTACGAGCAGTACTTC
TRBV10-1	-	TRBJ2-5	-	CASSEQGAETQYF	TGCGCCAGCAGTGAACAGGGTGCAGAGACCCAGTACTTC
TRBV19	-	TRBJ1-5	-	CASSIRVGNQPQHF	TGTGCCAGTAGTATTAGGGTAGGCAATCAGCCCCAGCATTTT
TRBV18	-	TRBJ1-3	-	CASSPAGGNTIYF	TGTGCCAGCTCACCAGCGGGTGGAAACACCATATATTTT
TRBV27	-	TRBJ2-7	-	CASSSSYEQYF	TGTGCCAGCAGTTCCTCCTACGAGCAGTACTTC
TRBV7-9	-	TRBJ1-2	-	CASSLGGYGYTF	TGTGCCAGCAGCTTAGGAGGCTATGGCTACACCTTC
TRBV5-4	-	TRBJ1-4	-	CASSPGRRQSEEKLFF	TGTGCCAGCAGCCCTGGCAGGAGACAGTCCGAAGAAAAACTGTTTTTT
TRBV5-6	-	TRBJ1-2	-	CASSPGTLRGYTF	TGTGCCAGCAGCCCCGGGACACTTCGGGGCTACACCTTC
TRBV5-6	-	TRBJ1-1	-	CASSLSNGKNTEAFF	TGTGCCAGCAGCCTCTCCAATGGGAAGAACACTGAAGCTTTCTTT
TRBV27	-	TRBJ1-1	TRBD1	CASSRDRRMNTEAFF	TGTGCCAGCAGCCGGGACAGGAGGATGAACACTGAAGCTTTCTTT
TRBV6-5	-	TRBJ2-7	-	CASSSYSYEQYF	TGTGCCAGCAGTTCCTACTCCTACGAGCAGTACTTC
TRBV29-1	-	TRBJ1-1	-	CSVSRQGLSNTEAFF	TGCAGCGTTTCCCGGCAGGGCCTGTCTAACACTGAAGCTTTCTTT
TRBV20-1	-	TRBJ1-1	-	CSARENTEAFF	TGCAGTGCTAGAGAGAACACTGAGGCTTTCTTT
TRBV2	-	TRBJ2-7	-	CAGRGKSYEQYF	TGTGCCGGCAGGGGAAAGTCCTACGAGCAGTACTTC